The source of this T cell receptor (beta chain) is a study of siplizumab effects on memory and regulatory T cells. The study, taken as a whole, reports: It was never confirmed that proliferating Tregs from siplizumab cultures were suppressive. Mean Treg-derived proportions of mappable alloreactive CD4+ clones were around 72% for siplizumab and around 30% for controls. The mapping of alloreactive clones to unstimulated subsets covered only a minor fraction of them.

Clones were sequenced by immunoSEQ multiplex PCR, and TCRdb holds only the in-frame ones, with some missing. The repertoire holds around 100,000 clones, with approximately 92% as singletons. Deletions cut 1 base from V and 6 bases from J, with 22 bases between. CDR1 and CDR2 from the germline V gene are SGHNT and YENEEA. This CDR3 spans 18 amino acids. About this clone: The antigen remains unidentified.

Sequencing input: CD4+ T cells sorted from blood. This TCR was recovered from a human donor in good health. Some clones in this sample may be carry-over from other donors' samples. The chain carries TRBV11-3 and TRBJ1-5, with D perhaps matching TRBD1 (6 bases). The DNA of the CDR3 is TGTGCCAGCAGCTTAGGGGACTTCAGTTGGGGGGCGGTTCAGCCCCAGCATTTT. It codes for CASSLGDFSWGAVQPQHF.